This entry lists 10 T cell receptor beta chains sequenced from one sample in a study of control samples from healthy donors and cancer patients. Produced via immunoSEQ multiplex PCR; TCRdb's table is partial and in-frame only. The top ten hold over 1% of the sample, which has tens of thousands of clones, over 85% seen once. Sequencing was carried out using PBMCs. Receptors were obtained from a woman aged 40-49 years with lung cancer.

The chain couples TRBV10-1 to TRBJ2-2, with 7 nucleotides matching TRBD2. Trimming took 6 bases from V and 3 from J; bases not matched to a gene: 10. Germline CDR1 is WNHNN and CDR2 is SYGVQD (reference sequence). The CDR3 totals 16 residues. CDR3 in DNA: TGCGCCAGCAGCACCAGTATGGGGGGGGACACCGGGGAGCTGTTTTTT. This encodes CASSTSMGGDTGELFF.

The V gene is TRBV18, the J gene TRBJ2-1, with TRBD1 identical over 8 bases. Germline trimming cut 3 bases from V and 2 bases from J; bases unmatched to any gene: 3. Germline CDR1 and CDR2: KGHSH and LQKENI. This CDR3 is 15 amino acids long. CDR3 sequence reads: CASSPRGQAYNEQFF. Here the CDR3 DNA reads TGTGCCAGCTCACCCAGGGGACAGGCCTACAATGAGCAGTTCTTC.

This chain uses TRBV18 with TRBJ2-7, with 7 bases matching TRBD1. Germline V CDR1 and CDR2: KGHSH, LQKENI. The V gene end was trimmed by 3 bases and the J gene end by 2 bases; junction bases not matched to a gene: 4. This CDR3 is built from 14 residues. The CDR3 sequence is CASSPSTGTYEQYF. CDR3 coding DNA: TGTGCCAGCTCACCCTCGACAGGGACCTACGAGCAGTACTTC.

J is TRBJ1-2 and V is TRBV28; the D gene is possibly TRBD1 (5 bases). This CDR3 spans 16 amino acids. In germline, CDR1 is MDHEN, CDR2 SYDVKM. The V gene lost 5 bases and the J gene lost 4 bases, with 20 bases spanning the gap. DNA for the CDR3: TGTGCCAGCAGTCCTGGGGACCGGATAAACCTCTATGGCTACACCTTC. Protein: CASSPGDRINLYGYTF.

This clone was seen just once. The rearrangement uses TRBV5-1 and TRBJ1-3, with D uncertain. Germline-derived CDR1 and CDR2 are SGHRS and YFSETQ. The CDR3 is 14 residues long. V dropped 0 bases and J dropped 3 bases, with 7 bases sitting between them. The DNA for the CDR3 is TGCGCCAGCAGCTTGGCTAGGGATGGAAACACCATATATTTT. The encoded protein is CASSLARDGNTIYF.

Details on this clone: Other DNA sequences from this sample encode an identical CDR3 as well. The V gene is TRBV5-1, the J gene TRBJ2-7, with TRBD1 matching over 9 bases. The CDR3 is 15 amino acids. From germline, CDR1 is SGHRS and CDR2 YFSETQ. J gave up 4 bases and V 1 base, and 6 bases lay outside the gene matches. The CDR3 is CASSLTPGQGYEQYF. The CDR3 DNA reads as TGCGCCAGCAGCTTGACCCCGGGACAGGGATACGAGCAGTACTTC.

The chain uses TRBV27 and TRBJ2-1; the D is unclear. The CDR3 contains 14 residues. The ends were cut back, 5 bases at V and 8 bases at J, with 16 bases in the middle. Germline values: CDR1 MNHEY, CDR2 SMNVEV (reference sequence). CDR3 protein: CASSPSTLTDEQFF. In nucleotides, the CDR3 is TGTGCCAGCAGTCCCTCAACCCTTACGGATGAGCAGTTCTTC.

This chain links TRBV25-1 with TRBJ1-2, with 9 positions matching TRBD1. Germline V CDR1 and CDR2: MGHDK, SYGVNS. The CDR3 is made up of 15 amino acids. The ends lost 4 bases at V and 4 bases at J; junction bases unmatched: 7. The chain's CDR3 is CASSAQKGQGYGYTF. The CDR3 DNA reads as TGTGCCAGCAGTGCTCAAAAGGGACAGGGCTATGGCTACACCTTC.

The sample holds a few counts of this clone. The gene calls are TRBV10-1 and TRBJ2-3; D gene ambiguous. This CDR3 contains 14 residues. The V end lost 2 bases, the J end lost 6 bases, and 12 bases lay between the germline ends. Per the germline V gene, CDR1 is WNHNN and CDR2 is SYGVQD (reference sequence). The CDR3 loop reads CASSEGVSWDTQYF. The CDR3, as DNA: TGCGCCAGCAGTGAGGGGGTCTCCTGGGATACGCAGTATTTT.

The chain links TRBV4-1 to TRBJ2-1, with TRBD2 as a possible D gene (6 bases). Germline CDR1 and CDR2: MGHRA and YSYEKL. The CDR3 is made up of 15 amino acids. Trimming pared 1 base from V and 6 bases from J, leaving 13 bases between. This CDR3 is CASSQGGGTRNEQFF. The CDR3 bases are TGCGCCAGCAGCCAAGGGGGCGGGACCCGCAATGAGCAGTTCTTC.